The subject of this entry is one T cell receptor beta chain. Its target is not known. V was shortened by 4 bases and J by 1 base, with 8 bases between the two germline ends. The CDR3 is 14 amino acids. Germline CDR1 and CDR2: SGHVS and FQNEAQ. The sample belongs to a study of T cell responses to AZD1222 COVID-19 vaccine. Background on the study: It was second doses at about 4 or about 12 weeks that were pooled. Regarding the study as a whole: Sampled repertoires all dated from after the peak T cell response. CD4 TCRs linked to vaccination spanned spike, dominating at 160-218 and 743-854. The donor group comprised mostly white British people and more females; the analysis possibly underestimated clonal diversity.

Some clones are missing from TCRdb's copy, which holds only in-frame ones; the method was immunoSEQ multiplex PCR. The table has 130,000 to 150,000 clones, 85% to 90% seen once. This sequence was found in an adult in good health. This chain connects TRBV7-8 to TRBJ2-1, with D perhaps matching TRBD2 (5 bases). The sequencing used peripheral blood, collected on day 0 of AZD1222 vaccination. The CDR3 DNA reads TGTGCCAGCAGCTCTAGCTTATCCTACAATGAGCAGTTCTTC. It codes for CASSSSLSYNEQFF.